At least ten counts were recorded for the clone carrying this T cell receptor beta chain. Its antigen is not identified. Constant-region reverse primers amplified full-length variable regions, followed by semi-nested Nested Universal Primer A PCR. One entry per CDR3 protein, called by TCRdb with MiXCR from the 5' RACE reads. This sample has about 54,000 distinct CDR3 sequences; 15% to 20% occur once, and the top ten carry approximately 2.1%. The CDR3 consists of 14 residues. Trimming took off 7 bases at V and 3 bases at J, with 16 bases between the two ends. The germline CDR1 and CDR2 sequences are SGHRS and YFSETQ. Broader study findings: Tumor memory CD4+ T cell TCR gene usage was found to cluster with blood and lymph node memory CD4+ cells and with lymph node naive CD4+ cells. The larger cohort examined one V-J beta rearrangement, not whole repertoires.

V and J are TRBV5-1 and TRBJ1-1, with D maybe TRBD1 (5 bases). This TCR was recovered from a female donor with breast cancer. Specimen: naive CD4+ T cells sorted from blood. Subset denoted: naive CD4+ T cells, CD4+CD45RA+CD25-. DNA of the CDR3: TGCGCCAGCGACCGGGGCCAAGGGGACACTGAAGCTTTCTTT. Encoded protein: CASDRGQGDTEAFF. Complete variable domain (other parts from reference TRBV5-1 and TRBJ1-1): KAGVTQTPRYLIKTRGQQVTLSCSPISGHRSVSWYQQTPGQGLQFLFEYFSETQRNKGNFPGRFSGRQFSNSRSEMNVSTLELGDSALYLCASDRGQGDTEAFFGQGTRLTVV.